This T cell receptor beta chain was recovered during a study of chemoradiotherapy in HPV16-positive cancers. Profiling relied on immunoSEQ multiplex PCR, and the TCRdb table lists in-frame clones only, not all of them. The repertoire holds more than 20,000 clones, with over 75% as singletons. The V and J ends lost 0 bases and 5 bases, in that order; junction bases with no gene match: 11. The CDR3 extends over 17 amino acids. Sequencing was performed on blood, taken from a patient who underwent chemoradiotherapy. The TCR was taken from a human donor with HPV-associated anogenital cancer. The chain is built from TRBV5-3 and TRBJ1-5; 7 bases are a match to TRBD1. TRBV5-3 is an ORF; its function is uncertain. The CDR3 is CARSLASLLGGHQPQHF. In DNA, the CDR3 is TGTGCCAGAAGCTTGGCTAGTTTGTTAGGGGGCCATCAGCCCCAGCATTTT.